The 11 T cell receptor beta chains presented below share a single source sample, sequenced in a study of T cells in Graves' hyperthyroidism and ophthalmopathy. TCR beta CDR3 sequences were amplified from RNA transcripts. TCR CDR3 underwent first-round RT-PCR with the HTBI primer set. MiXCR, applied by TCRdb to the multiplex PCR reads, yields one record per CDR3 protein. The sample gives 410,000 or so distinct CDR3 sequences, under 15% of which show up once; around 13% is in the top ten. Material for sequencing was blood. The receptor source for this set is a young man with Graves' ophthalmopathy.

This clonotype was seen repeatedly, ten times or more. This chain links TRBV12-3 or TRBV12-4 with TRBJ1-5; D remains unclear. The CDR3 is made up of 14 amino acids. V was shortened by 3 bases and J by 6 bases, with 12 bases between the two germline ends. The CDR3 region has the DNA TGTGCCAGCAGTTTCCAGGCCGGTCGTCAGCCCCAGCATTTT. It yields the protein CASSFQAGRQPQHF.

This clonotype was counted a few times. The CDR3 nucleotides are TGTGCCAGCAGCGTGGGACTAGGCTACACCGGGGAGCTGTTTTTT. Encoded protein: CASSVGLGYTGELFF. This chain joins TRBV9 and TRBJ2-2; TRBD2 matches 8 bases. Per the germline V gene, CDR1 is SGDLS and CDR2 is YYNGEE. V dropped 2 bases and J dropped 3; count of bases not matched to a gene: 3. The CDR3 covers 15 residues.

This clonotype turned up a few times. The DNA for the CDR3 is TGTGCCAGCAGTTTAGGCCCTGGGGGAACTGGAAACACCATATATTTT. It specifies CASSLGPGGTGNTIYF. This chain uses TRBV12-3 or TRBV12-4 with TRBJ1-3; a weak D match, TRBD1 (5 bases). V lost 1 base and J lost 2, with 12 bases in between. The length of the CDR3 is 16 residues.

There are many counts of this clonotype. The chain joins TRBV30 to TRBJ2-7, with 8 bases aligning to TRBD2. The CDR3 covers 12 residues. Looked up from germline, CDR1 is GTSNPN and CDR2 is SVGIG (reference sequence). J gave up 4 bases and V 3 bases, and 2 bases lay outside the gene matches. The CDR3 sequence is CAWSGGGYEQYF. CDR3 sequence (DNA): TGTGCCTGGAGCGGCGGGGGGTACGAGCAGTACTTC. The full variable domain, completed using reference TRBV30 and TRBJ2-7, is SQTIHQWPATLVQPVGSPLSLECTVEGTSNPNLYWYRQAAGRGLQLLFYSVGIGQISSEVPQNLSASRPQDRQFILSSKKLLLSDSGFYLCAWSGGGYEQYFGPGTRLTVT.

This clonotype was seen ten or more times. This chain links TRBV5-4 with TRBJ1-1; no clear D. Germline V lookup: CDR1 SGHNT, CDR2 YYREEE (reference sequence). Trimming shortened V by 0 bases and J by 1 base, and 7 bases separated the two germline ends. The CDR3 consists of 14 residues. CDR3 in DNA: TGTGCCAGCAGCTTGGGTACGAGGAACACTGAAGCTTTCTTT. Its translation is CASSLGTRNTEAFF. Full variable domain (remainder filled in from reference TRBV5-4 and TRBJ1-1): ETGVTQSPTHLIKTRGQQVTLRCSSQSGHNTVSWYQQALGQGPQFIFQYYREEENGRGNFPPRFSGLQFPNYSSELNVNALELDDSALYLCASSLGTRNTEAFFGQGTRLTVV.

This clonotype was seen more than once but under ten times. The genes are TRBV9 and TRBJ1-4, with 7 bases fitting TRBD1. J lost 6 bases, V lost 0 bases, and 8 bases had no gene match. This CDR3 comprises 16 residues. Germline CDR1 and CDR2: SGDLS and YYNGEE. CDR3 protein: CASSVEPGTEYEKLFF. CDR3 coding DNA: TGTGCCAGCAGCGTAGAACCGGGGACAGAGTATGAAAAACTGTTTTTT.

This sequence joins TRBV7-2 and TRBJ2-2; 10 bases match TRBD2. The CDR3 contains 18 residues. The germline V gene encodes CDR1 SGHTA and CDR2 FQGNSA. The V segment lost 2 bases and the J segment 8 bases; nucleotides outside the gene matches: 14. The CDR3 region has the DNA TGTGCCAGCAGCTTATTCGGGGCTAGCGGGGGTACACCGGGGGAGCTGTTTTTT. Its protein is CASSLFGASGGTPGELFF. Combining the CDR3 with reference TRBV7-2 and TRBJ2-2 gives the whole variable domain GAGVSQSPSNKVTEKGKDVELRCDPISGHTALYWYRQSLGQGLEFLIYFQGNSAPDKSGLPSDRFSAERTGGSVSTLTIQRTQQEDSAVYLCASSLFGASGGTPGELFFGEGSRLTVL.

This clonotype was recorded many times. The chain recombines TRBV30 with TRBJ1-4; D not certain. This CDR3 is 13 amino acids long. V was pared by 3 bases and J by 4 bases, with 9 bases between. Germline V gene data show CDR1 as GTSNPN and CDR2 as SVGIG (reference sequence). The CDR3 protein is CAWSTDLNEKLFF. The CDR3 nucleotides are TGTGCCTGGAGCACGGACCTTAATGAAAAACTGTTTTTT.

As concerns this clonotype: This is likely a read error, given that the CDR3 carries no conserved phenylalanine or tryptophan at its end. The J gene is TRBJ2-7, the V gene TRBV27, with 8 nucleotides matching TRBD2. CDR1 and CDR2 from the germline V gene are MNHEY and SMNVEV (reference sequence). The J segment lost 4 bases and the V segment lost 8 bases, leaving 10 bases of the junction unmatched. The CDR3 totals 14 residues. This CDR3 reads CASSTREGGYEQYL. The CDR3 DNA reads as TGTGCCAGCTCTACCCGGGAGGGAGGGTACGAGCAGTACCTC.

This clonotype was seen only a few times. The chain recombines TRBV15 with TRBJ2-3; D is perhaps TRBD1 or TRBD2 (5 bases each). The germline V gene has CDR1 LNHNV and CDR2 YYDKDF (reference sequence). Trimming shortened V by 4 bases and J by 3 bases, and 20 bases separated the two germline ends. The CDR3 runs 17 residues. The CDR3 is CATSNLPRDPETDTQYF. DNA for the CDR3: TGTGCCACCAGCAACCTCCCCCGGGACCCTGAGACAGATACGCAGTATTTT.

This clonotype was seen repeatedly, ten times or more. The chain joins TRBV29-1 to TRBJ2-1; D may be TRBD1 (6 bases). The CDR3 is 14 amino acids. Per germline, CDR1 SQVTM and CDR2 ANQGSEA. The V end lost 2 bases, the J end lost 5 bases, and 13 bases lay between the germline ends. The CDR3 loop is CSVELQGLDNEQFF. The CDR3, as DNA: TGCAGCGTTGAACTACAGGGATTGGACAATGAGCAGTTCTTC.